This T cell receptor (beta chain) was retrieved from a study of blood T cell repertoires in COVID-19. In the study overall: Acute and convalescent COVID-19 samples came from the United States, Italy and Spain. In each case, the material was cDNA or gDNA derived from T cells, B-cell-depleted T cells, or PBMCs.

As handled by the study authors: Amplification with reference gene primers provided the estimates of nucleated cell counts. The method was immunoSEQ multiplex PCR; TCRdb's version includes in-frame clones alone and lacks a portion of them. That table gives V, J and clone size, and the DNA gave D and trimming. The data contain roughly 290,000 clones, about nine tenths of them singletons. Trimming at V came to 0 bases and at J to 14 bases, leaving 3 bases not matched to a gene. The germline V gene encodes CDR1 LNHNV and CDR2 YYDKDF (reference sequence). CDR3 length: 13 amino acids. The source of this sequence is a woman in her sixties with acute or convalescent COVID-19. The chain combines TRBV15 with TRBJ1-6, with TRBD1 matching 8 bases. Sequencing input: peripheral blood. CDR3 DNA: TGTGCCACCAGCAGAGATCGGACAGGGACCCTCCACTTT. Its protein product is CATSRDRTGTLHF.